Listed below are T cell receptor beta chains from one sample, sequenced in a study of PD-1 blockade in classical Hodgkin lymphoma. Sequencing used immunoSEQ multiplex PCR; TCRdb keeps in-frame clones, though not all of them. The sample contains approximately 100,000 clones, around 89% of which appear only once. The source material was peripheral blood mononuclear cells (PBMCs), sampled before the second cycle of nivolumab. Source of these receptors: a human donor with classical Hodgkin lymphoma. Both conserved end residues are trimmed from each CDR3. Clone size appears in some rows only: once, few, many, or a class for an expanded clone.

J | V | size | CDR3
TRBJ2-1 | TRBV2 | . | ASSPLAGEYNEQF
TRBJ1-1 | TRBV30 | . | AWSVSTNTEAF
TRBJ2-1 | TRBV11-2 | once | ASSLGMGQGGDEQF
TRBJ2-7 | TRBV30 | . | AWRGEWEQY
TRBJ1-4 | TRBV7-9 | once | ASSLAGPTKGEKLF
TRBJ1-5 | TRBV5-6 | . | ASSLTGGQPQH
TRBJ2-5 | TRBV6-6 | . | ASSYSGGAGQETQY
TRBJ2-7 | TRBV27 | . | ASSPSGPSYEQY
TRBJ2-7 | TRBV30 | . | AWSGGGAEDYYEQY
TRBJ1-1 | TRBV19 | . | GSGDLGTEAF
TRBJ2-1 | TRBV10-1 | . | ASSQPDLYNEQF
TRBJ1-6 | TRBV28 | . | ASSLWVGSPLH
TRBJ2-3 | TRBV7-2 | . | ASSLGGGDDTQY
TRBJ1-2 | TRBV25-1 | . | ASSSVFTYYGYT
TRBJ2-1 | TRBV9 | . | ASSPTALNEQF
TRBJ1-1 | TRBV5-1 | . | ASTGQMNTEAF
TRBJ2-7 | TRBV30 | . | AWSRGYYSEQY
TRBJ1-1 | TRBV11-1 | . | ASTRMGQGNTEAF
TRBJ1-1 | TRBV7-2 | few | ASSLDPGMNTEAF
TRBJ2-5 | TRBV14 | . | ASSQVGVTIGETQY
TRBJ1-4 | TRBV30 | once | ASTYTGTYEKLF
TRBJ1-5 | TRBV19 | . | ASSMRDQPQH
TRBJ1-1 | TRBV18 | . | ASSGVTATEAF
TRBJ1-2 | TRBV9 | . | ASSVETPGGGYT
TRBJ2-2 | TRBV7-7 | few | ASRGENTGELF
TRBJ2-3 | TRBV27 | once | ASSLGTSGGLTDTQY
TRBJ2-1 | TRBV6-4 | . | ASSVRGGGPNEQF
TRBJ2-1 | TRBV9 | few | ASSVQDDGYNEQF
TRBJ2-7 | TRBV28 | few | ASRPDWWGRPSQGKYEQY
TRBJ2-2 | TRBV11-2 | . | ASSFPPDLVVAGELF
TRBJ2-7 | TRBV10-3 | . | AISQGSYEQY
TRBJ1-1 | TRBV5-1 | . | ASSPGQGARAF
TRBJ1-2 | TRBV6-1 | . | ASRDRQGDNYGYT
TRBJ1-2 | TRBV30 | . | AWSVTGSGYGYT
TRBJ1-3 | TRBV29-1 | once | SVAGLSGNTIY
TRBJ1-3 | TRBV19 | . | ASSTRTGDGNTIY
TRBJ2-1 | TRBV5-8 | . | ASSLSYNEQF
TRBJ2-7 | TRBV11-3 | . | ASSRGQLYEQY
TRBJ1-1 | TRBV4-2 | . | ASSRGDGDSLEAF
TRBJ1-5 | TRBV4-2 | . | ASSQNLQGAFQPQH
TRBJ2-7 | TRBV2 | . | ASSESGGWGDPYEQY
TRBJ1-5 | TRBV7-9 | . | ASSATGSQPQH
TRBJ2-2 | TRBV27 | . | ASSLSKASSTFTGELF
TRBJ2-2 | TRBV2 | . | ASSEGTGELF
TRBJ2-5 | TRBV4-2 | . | ASNRGEALTETQY
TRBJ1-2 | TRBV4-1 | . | ASSQGEDYGYT